This T cell receptor beta chain emerged from a study of molecular identifiers for immune sequencing clone quantification. Using a CD8+CD4-CCR7+CD45RA+ phenotype, naive CD8 T cells were sorted. In the case of this clonotype: The antigen is unknown. A much more abundant neighbour one base away suggests this may be a read error.

Germline V lookup: CDR1 MNHNY, CDR2 SVGAGI (reference sequence). CDR3 length: 15 residues. Bulk TCR library preparation followed previously described methods with listed TCR primers. TCRdb redid the calling of the PCR reads with MiXCR, one entry per CDR3 protein. Seen here are about 640,000 distinct CDR3 sequences, about 20% observed once, and the top ten hold around 0.86%. Study-level points and caveats: Clones with over 20 RNA copies captured over 99% of effector molecules but under 1% of naive ones. A shared barcode on identical TCR molecules could lead to underestimated sizes for highly expanded clones.

The TCR was taken from a human donor in good health. Some libraries in this study had Jurkat cell RNA spiked in. The chain recombines TRBV6-6 with TRBJ2-2, with 9 bases aligning to TRBD1. The material sequenced was naive CD8+ T cells from blood, with Jurkat cell RNA spiked in. As for subset: FACS-sorted CD8+CD4-CCR7+CD45RA+ naive T cells. CDR3 loop: CASSYAGQGSGELLF. For the CDR3, the DNA is TGTGCCAGCAGTTACGCAGGACAGGGGTCCGGGGAGCTGCTTTTT.